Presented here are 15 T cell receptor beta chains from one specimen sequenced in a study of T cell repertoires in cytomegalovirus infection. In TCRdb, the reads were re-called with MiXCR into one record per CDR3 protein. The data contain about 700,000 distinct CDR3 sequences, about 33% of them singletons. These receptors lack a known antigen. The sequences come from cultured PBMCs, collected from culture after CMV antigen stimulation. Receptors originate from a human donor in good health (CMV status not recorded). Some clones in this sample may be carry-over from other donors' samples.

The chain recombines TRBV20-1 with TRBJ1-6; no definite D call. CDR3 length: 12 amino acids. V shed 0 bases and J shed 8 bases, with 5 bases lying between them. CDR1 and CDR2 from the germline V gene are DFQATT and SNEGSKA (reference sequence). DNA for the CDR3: TGCAGTGCTAGAGAGGGTGATTCACCCCTCCACTTT. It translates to CSAREGDSPLHF.

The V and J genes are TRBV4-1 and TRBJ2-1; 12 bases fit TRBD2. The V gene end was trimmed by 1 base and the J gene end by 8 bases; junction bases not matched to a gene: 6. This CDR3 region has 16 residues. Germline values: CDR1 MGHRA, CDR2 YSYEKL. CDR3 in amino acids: CASSQAPSGGAHEQFF. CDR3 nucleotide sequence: TGCGCCAGCAGCCAAGCCCCTAGCGGGGGGGCCCATGAGCAGTTCTTC.

The DNA for the CDR3 is TGTGCCAGCAGTTACTCGAGGACATCAGATACGCAGTATTTT. Encoded protein: CASSYSRTSDTQYF. The chain joins TRBV6-2 or TRBV6-3 to TRBJ2-3, with D perhaps matching TRBD1 (5 bases). V was shortened by 0 bases and J by 4 bases, with 8 bases between the two germline ends. Germline CDR1 reads MNHEY; CDR2 reads SVGEGT. There are 14 residues in the CDR3.

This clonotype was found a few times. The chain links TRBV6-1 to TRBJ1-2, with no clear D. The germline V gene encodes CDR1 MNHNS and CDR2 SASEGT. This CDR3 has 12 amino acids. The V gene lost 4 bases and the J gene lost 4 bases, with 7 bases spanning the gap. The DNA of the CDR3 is TGTGCCAGCAGTGGGCAGGTCTATGGCTACACCTTC. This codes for CASSGQVYGYTF.

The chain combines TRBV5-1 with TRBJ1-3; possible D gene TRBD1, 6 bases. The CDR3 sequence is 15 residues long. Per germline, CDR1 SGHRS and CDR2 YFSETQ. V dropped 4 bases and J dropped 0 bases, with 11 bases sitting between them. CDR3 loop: CASSLAGDSGNTIYF. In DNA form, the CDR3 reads TGCGCCAGCAGCCTAGCAGGGGACTCTGGAAACACCATATATTTT.

The chain's CDR3 is CASSLSGRAEQFF. The CDR3 DNA sequence: TGTGCCAGCAGCCTCTCGGGCCGGGCGGAGCAGTTCTTC. The genes are TRBV12-3 or TRBV12-4 and TRBJ2-1; D is unresolved. The CDR3 has 13 amino acids. Trimming shortened V by 6 bases and J by 10 bases, and 16 bases separated the two germline ends.

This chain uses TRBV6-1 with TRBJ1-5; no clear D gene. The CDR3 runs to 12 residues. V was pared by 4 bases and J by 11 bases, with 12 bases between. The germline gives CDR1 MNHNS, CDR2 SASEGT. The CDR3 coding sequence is TGTGCCAGCAGTGTGGAGGTGGGGTCCCAGCATTTT. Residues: CASSVEVGSQHF.

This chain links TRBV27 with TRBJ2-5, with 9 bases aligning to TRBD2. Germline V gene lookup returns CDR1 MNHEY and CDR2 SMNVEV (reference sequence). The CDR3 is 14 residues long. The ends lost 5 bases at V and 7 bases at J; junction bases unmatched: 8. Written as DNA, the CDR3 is TGTGCCAGCAGTCCGGGACTAGCAACCGGGACCCAGTACTTC. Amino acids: CASSPGLATGTQYF.

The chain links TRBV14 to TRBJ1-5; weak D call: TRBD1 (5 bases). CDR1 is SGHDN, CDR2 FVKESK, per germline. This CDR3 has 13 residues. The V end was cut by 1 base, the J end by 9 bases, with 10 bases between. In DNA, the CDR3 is TGTGCCAGCAGCCAAGTCTACGGGGGGCCCCAGCATTTT. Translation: CASSQVYGGPQHF.

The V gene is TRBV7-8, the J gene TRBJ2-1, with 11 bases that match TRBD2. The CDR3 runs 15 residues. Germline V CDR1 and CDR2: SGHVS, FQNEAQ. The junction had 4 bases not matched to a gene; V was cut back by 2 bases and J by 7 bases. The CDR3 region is CASSLSGLAVNEQFF. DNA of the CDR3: TGTGCCAGCAGCTTATCGGGACTAGCGGTTAATGAGCAGTTCTTC.

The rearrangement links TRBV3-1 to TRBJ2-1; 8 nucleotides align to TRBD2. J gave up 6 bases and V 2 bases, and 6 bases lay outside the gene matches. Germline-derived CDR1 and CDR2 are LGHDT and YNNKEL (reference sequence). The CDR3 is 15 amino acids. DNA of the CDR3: TGTGCCAGCAGCCAATTAACCGGGACTAGCAATGAGCAGTTCTTC. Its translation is CASSQLTGTSNEQFF.

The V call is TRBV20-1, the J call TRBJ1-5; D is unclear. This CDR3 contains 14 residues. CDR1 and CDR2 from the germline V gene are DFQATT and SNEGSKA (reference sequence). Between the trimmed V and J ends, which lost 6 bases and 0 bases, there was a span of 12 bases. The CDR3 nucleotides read TGCAGTGCCGTTCTCGCTGATAGCAATCAGCCCCAGCATTTT. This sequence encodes CSAVLADSNQPQHF.

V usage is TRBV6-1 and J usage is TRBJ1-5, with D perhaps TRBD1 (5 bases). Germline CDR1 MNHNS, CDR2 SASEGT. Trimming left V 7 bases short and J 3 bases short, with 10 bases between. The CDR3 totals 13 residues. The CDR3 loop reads CASMGDYNQPQHF. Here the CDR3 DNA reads TGTGCCAGCATGGGGGACTACAATCAGCCCCAGCATTTT.

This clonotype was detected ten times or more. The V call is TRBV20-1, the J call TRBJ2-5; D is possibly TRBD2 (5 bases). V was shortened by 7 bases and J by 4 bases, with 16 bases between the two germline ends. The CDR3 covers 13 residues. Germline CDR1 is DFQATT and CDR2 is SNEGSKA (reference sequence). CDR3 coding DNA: TGCAGTGTCCCCCAGCCCAGCGGAGAGACCCAGTACTTC. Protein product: CSVPQPSGETQYF.

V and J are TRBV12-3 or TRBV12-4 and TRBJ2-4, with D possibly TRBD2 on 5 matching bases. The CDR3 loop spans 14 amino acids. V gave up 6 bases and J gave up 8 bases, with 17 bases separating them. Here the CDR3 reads CASSLNTRLDIQYF. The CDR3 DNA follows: TGTGCCAGCAGCCTCAACACTAGATTGGACATTCAGTACTTC.